The clone carrying this T cell receptor beta chain occurred once. Its antigen remains unknown. These data originate in a study of T cell responses to AZD1222 COVID-19 vaccine. Study-wide findings and caveats: Vaccination with two AZD1222 doses was followed by a rise in Spike-specific TCR breadth and depth. The study reported that nearly half of spike-specific TCRs target unmutated variant regions.

CDR3 length: 18 residues. The table came from immunoSEQ multiplex PCR; TCRdb's copy has only in-frame clones and leaves some out. The repertoire holds more than 90,000 clones, about 90% seen once, with more than 15% in the top ten. The chain combines TRBV7-5 with TRBJ2-7; the table's D gene call, TRBD2, was not cross checked with the DNA. TRBV7-5 is given as a pseudogene. This specimen was peripheral blood, taken 28 days after the second AZD1222 dose. This receptor was obtained from an adult who received the AZD1222 COVID-19 vaccine. CDR3 DNA sequence: TGTGTCAGAAGCTTAGTTCGTCTTTCGGGACTAGGGTTGTACGAGCAGTACTTC. It yields the protein CVRSLVRLSGLGLYEQYF.